Listed below are T cell receptor beta chains from one sample, sequenced in a study of response to subunit inactivated influenza vaccine. TCRdb processed the RT-PCR reads anew with MiXCR; each CDR3 protein has one entry. Of hundreds of thousands of distinct CDR3 sequences in the sample, about 7.6% were seen once. Specimen: PBMCs from blood, collected less than 30 months after vaccination. These TCRs come from a man between 50 and 75 years old who received an inactivated influenza vaccine. CDR3s include the opening cysteine and the closing phenylalanine or tryptophan. Each record gives: clone size, J gene, V gene, D gene, CDR3 DNA, CDR3 protein. The D gene is left open where the match is weak. A row's size may be missing; if present it is once, few, many or a size class.

few,TRBJ2-3,TRBV20-1,NA,TGCAGTTCGAACCGGGACGCAGGCACAGATACGCAGTATTTT,CSSNRDAGTDTQYF
few,TRBJ2-1,TRBV20-1,NA,TGCAGTGCTAGAAGGGGTTGGAGTGGCGGGGATCTTAAGAATGAGCAGTTCTTC,CSARRGWSGGDLKNEQFF
few,TRBJ1-3,TRBV7-2,NA,TGTGCCAGCAGCTTAGACAGGGTGTACAACACCATATATTTT,CASSLDRVYNTIYF
few,TRBJ1-1,TRBV15,TRBD1,TGTGCCACCAGCAGAGAAGGGGACAGAAACACTGAAGCTTTCTTT,CATSREGDRNTEAFF
NA,TRBJ2-1,TRBV20-1,NA,TGCAGTGCTACTCCCCTCCGGGAGACCTACAATGAGCAGTTCTTC,CSATPLRETYNEQFF
many,TRBJ2-2,TRBV10-1,TRBD2,TGCGCCAGCAGTAGCGGGGAGAACACCGGGGAGCTGTTTTTT,CASSSGENTGELFF
many,TRBJ2-5,TRBV4-1,NA,TGCGCCAGCAGCCAGCTTATCGGGACACGCCAAGAGACCCAGTACTTC,CASSQLIGTRQETQYF
NA,TRBJ2-3,TRBV18,TRBD2,TGTGCCAGCTCACCGACTAGCGGGACATCAGATACGCAGTATTTT,CASSPTSGTSDTQYF
few,TRBJ2-7,TRBV21-1,NA,TGTGCCAGCAGCAAAGCGCTGGCGGCCCGGTTGGACTTC,CASSKALAARLDF
few,TRBJ2-7,TRBV30,NA,TGTGCCTGGAGTGTAGTAGCGCCAGCCTACGAGCAGTACTTC,CAWSVVAPAYEQYF
NA,TRBJ2-1,TRBV21-1,NA,TGTGCCAGCAGAGGACTAGCGGGAGACGAATACAATGAGCAGTTCTTC,CASRGLAGDEYNEQFF
many,TRBJ2-1,TRBV4-2,TRBD2,TGTGCCAGCAGCCAAGATGGGGGACTAGCGGGTGCTTCCTACAATGAGCAGTTCTTC,CASSQDGGLAGASYNEQFF
few,TRBJ1-5,TRBV20-1,NA,TGCAGTGCAAGACCACCCAGGAATCAGCCCCAGCATTTT,CSARPPRNQPQHF
NA,TRBJ2-3,TRBV30,NA,TGTGCCTGGTGGAGCGCTGCAGATACGCAGTATTTT,CAWWSAADTQYF
NA,TRBJ2-7,TRBV7-9,NA,TGTGCCAGCAGCCCGGGACTCCGCTCCTACGAGCAGTACTTC,CASSPGLRSYEQYF
few,TRBJ2-7,TRBV4-3,NA,TGCGCCAGCAGCCAAGATACGTCGGACTACGAGCAGTACTTC,CASSQDTSDYEQYF